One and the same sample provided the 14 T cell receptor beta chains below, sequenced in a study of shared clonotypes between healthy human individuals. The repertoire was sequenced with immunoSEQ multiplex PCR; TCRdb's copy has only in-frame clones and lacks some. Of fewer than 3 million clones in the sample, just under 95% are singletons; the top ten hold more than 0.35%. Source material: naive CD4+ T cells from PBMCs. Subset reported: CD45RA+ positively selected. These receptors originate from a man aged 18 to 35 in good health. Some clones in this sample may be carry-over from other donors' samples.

CDR3 in DNA: TGTGCCAGCAGCTCCCCACGGGGACTAGCGGGAGGGGGCTACAATGAGCAGTTCTTC. This gives the protein CASSSPRGLAGGGYNEQFF. The chain uses TRBV7-3 and TRBJ2-1; 16 positions match TRBD2. Germline CDR1 SGHTA, CDR2 FQGTGA. V dropped 4 bases and J dropped 3; count of bases not matched to a gene: 9. This CDR3 is built from 19 residues.

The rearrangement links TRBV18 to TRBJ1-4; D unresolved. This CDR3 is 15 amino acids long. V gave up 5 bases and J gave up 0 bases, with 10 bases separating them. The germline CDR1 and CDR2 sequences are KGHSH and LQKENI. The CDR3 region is CASSFGRATNEKLFF. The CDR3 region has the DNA TGTGCCAGCTCATTTGGGAGGGCAACTAATGAAAAACTGTTTTTT.

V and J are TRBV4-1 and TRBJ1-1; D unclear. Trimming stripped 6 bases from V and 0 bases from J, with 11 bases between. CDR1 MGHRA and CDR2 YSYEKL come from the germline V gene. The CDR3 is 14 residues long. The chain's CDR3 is CASRPRVMNTEAFF. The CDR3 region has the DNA TGCGCCAGCAGGCCGAGGGTAATGAACACTGAAGCTTTCTTT.

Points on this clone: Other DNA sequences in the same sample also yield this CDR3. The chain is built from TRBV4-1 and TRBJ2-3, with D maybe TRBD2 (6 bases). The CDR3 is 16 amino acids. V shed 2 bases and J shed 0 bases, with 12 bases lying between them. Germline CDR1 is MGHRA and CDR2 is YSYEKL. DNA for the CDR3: TGCGCCAGCAGCCAACGGAGCGGGTCTAGCACAGATACGCAGTATTTT. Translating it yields CASSQRSGSSTDTQYF.

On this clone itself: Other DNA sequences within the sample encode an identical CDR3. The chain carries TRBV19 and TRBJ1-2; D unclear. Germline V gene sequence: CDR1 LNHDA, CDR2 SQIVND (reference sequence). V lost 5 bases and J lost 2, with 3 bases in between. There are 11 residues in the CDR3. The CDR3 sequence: CASSRNYGYTF. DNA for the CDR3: TGTGCCAGTAGTCGGAACTATGGCTACACCTTC.

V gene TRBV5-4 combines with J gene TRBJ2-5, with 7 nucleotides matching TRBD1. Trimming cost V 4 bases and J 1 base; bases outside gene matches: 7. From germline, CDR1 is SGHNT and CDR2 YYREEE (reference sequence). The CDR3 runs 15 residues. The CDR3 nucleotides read TGTGCCAGCAGCCCGGAACAGGGGTTCCAAGAGACCCAGTACTTC. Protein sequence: CASSPEQGFQETQYF.

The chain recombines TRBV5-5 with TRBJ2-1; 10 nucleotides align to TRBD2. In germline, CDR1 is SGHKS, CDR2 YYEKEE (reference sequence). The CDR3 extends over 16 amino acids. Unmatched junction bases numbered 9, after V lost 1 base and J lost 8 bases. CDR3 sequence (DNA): TGTGCCAGCAGCTTGCAGGCTAGCGGGAGCGGTGATGAGCAGTTCTTC. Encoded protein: CASSLQASGSGDEQFF.

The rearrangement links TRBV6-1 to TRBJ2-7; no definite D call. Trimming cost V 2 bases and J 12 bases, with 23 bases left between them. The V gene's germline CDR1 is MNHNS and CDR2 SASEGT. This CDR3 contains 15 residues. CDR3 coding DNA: TGTGCCAGCAGTGAAAATCCGGGTCCGGTGAGAAACCGGTACTTC. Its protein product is CASSENPGPVRNRYF.

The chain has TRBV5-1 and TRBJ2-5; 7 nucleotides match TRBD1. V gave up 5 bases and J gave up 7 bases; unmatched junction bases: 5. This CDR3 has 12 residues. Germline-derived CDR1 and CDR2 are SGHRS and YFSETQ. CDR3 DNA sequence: TGCGCCAGCAGAACAGGGGAAGGGACCCAGTACTTC. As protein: CASRTGEGTQYF.

CDR3 sequence (DNA): TGCGCCAGCAGCCAAGAAGGGTTGGCGATTTTGGGAGAGACCCAGTACTTC. This sequence encodes CASSQEGLAILGETQYF. The chain links TRBV4-1 to TRBJ2-5, with D unclear. This CDR3 spans 17 amino acids. The germline V gene encodes CDR1 MGHRA and CDR2 YSYEKL. Trimming took 0 bases from V and 4 from J, leaving 18 bases between them.

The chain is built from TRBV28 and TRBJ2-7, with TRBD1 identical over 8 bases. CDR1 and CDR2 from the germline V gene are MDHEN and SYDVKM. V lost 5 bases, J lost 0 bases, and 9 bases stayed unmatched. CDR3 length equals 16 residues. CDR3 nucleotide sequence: TGTGCCAGCAGTGGGAGGACAGGGCGGAGCTCCTACGAGCAGTACTTC. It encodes CASSGRTGRSSYEQYF.

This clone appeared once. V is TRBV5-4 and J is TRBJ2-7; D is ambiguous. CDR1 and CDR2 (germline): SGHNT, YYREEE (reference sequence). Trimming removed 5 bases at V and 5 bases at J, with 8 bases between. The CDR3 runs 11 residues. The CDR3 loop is CASSMADEQYF. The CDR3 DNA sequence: TGTGCCAGCAGTATGGCGGACGAGCAGTACTTC. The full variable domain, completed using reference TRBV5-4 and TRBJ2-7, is ETGVTQSPTHLIKTRGQQVTLRCSSQSGHNTVSWYQQALGQGPQFIFQYYREEENGRGNFPPRFSGLQFPNYSSELNVNALELDDSALYLCASSMADEQYFGPGTRLTVT.

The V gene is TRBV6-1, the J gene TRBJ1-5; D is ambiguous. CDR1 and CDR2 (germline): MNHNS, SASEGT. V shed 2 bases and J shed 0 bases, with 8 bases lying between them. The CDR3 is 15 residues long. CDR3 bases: TGTGCCAGCAGTGAACAGCCTTATAGCAATCAGCCCCAGCATTTT. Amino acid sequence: CASSEQPYSNQPQHF.

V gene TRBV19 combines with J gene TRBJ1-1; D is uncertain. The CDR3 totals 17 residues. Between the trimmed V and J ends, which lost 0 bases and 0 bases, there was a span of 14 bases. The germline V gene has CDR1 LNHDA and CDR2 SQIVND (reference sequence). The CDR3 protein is CASSIDLGQVVNTEAFF. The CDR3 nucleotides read TGTGCCAGTAGTATAGATCTCGGTCAGGTGGTGAACACTGAAGCTTTCTTT.